Each of the 9 T cell receptor beta chains below was sequenced from the same sample in a study of T cell responses to AZD1222 COVID-19 vaccine. Repertoires were generated with immunoSEQ multiplex PCR, while TCRdb's copy carries only in-frame clones and drops some. The top ten hold around 20% of the sample, which has 57,000 or so clones, more than 70% seen once. Sequences were derived from peripheral blood, sampled on day 0 of MenACWY control vaccination. The receptors derive from an adult in good health.

The chain uses TRBV5-8 and TRBJ1-1, with 8 bases fitting TRBD1. This CDR3 is 15 amino acids long. V shed 2 bases, J shed 5 bases, and the junction held 8 bases outside the gene matches. The germline gives CDR1 SGHTS, CDR2 YDEGEE. The CDR3 loop reads CASSFRQGLRTEAFF. For the CDR3, the DNA is TGTGCCAGCAGCTTTAGACAGGGGCTGAGGACTGAAGCTTTCTTT.

The chain couples TRBV5-1 to TRBJ1-1; tentative D call: TRBD1 (5 bases). CDR3 length: 14 amino acids. Deletions cut 4 bases from V and 2 bases from J, with 12 bases between. Germline V lookup: CDR1 SGHRS, CDR2 YFSETQ. CDR3 coding DNA: TGCGCCAGCAGCCCGGGACTGGTTAACACTGAAGCTTTCTTT. It translates to CASSPGLVNTEAFF.

V usage is TRBV5-5 and J usage is TRBJ2-7; 8 positions match TRBD1. CDR1 and CDR2 from the germline V gene are SGHKS and YYEKEE (reference sequence). V lost 2 bases to trimming and J lost 1 base; unmatched junction nucleotides: 8. This CDR3 region has 16 residues. CDR3 sequence reads: CASSFTDRDRSYEQYF. The CDR3 nucleotides are TGTGCCAGCAGCTTCACGGACCGGGACAGGTCCTACGAGCAGTACTTC.

The CDR3 nucleotides read TGCGCCAGCAGCCAGGTCCGGACGGAGACCCAGTACTTC. Protein: CASSQVRTETQYF. The chain is built from TRBV4-3 and TRBJ2-5; D unclear. Trimming took off 3 bases at V and 5 bases at J, with 10 bases between the two ends. The CDR3 totals 13 residues. Germline loops: CDR1 LGHNA, CDR2 YSLEER.

The CDR3 DNA reads TGTGCCAGTACCTCGGGGGGGGCGGGAGAAGAGACCCAGTACTTC. It is translated as CASTSGGAGEETQYF. The J gene is TRBJ2-5, the V gene TRBV19; 8 bases line up with TRBD2. Germline assignment: CDR1 LNHDA and CDR2 SQIVND (reference sequence). Trimming at V came to 7 bases and at J to 3 bases, leaving 10 bases not matched to a gene. CDR3 length: 15 amino acids.

The CDR3 loop is CASSPIPPGIGNQPQHF. The DNA for the CDR3 is TGTGCCAGCAGTCCAATCCCTCCCGGAATCGGCAATCAGCCCCAGCATTTT. This chain joins TRBV28 and TRBJ1-5; D remains ambiguous. V gave up 5 bases and J gave up 2 bases, with 19 bases separating them. The CDR3 has 17 amino acids. The germline V gene has CDR1 MDHEN and CDR2 SYDVKM.

V usage is TRBV19 and J usage is TRBJ1-1; D gene ambiguous. With 3 bases removed from V and 3 bases from J, the gap between germline ends came to 8 bases. In germline, CDR1 is LNHDA, CDR2 SQIVND (reference sequence). The CDR3 has 13 amino acids. CDR3 residues: CASSIVADTEAFF. CDR3 sequence (DNA): TGTGCCAGTAGTATTGTCGCGGACACTGAAGCTTTCTTT.

The J gene is TRBJ1-5, the V gene TRBV19, with 8 bases fitting TRBD1. Trimming cost V 8 bases and J 5 bases; bases outside gene matches: 11. The CDR3 runs 15 residues. Germline CDR1 reads LNHDA; CDR2 reads SQIVND (reference sequence). For the CDR3, the DNA is TGTGCCAGTTCTCTCGGACAGGGAGCATATCAGCCCCAGCATTTT. Amino acids: CASSLGQGAYQPQHF.

The V call is TRBV4-1, the J call TRBJ2-7, with 8 bases that match TRBD2. The J segment lost 7 bases and the V segment lost 7 bases, leaving 6 bases of the junction unmatched. Per germline, CDR1 MGHRA and CDR2 YSYEKL. The CDR3 has 12 residues. The CDR3 protein is CASTSGRGEQYF. In nucleotides, the CDR3 is TGCGCCAGCACCAGCGGGAGAGGTGAGCAGTACTTC.